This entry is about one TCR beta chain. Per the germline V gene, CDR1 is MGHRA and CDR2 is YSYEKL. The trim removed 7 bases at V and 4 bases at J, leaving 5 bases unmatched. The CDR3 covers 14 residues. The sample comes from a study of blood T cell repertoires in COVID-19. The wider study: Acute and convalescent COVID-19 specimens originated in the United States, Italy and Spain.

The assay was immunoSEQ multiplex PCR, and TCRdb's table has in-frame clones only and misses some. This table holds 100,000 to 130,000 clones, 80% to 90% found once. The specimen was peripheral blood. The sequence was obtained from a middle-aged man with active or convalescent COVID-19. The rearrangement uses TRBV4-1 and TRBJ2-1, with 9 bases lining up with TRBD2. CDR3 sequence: CASNRGLAYNEQFF. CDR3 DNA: TGCGCCAGCAACCGGGGACTAGCTTACAATGAGCAGTTCTTC.